The source of this T cell receptor beta chain is a study of shared clonotypes between healthy human individuals. Study results and caveats: Naive subsets usually exceeded memory subsets in estimated richness.

The germline V gene has CDR1 MRHNA and CDR2 SNTAGT. This CDR3 spans 15 amino acids. J lost 4 bases, V lost 5 bases, and 3 bases had no gene match. Regarding this clone: Antigen: not known. At the DNA level, this CDR3 is encoded by other sequences in the same sample as well.

Each sample came from a Caucasian adult donor living in Nashville, Tennessee. Genomic DNA of every subset was divided equally among multiple immunoSEQ plates. Profiling relied on immunoSEQ multiplex PCR, and the TCRdb table lists in-frame clones only, not all of them. The repertoire has 2.3 million or so clones, 90% to 95% of them found once; the top ten carry 0.39%. This chain links TRBV6-4 with TRBJ2-1; 12 bases agree with TRBD2. The specimen was naive CD4+ T cells from PBMCs. Subset described: CD45RA+ positively selected. The clonotype originates from a man younger than 35 in good health. Some clones in this sample may be carry-over from other donors' samples. CDR3 nucleotides: TGTGCCAGCAGTACCGGACTAGCGGGGTACAATGAGCAGTTCTTC. Translating it yields CASSTGLAGYNEQFF.